This TCR beta chain was found in a study of T cells in Graves' hyperthyroidism and ophthalmopathy. For the study at large: Sampling of peripheral blood happened at initial diagnosis, prior to any treatment.

There were TCR beta CDR3 regions amplified from RNA transcripts. Researchers ran a first-round RT-PCR on the TCR CDR3 using the HTBI primer set. TCRdb redid the calling of the multiplex PCR reads with MiXCR, one entry per CDR3 protein. The data show some 700,000 distinct CDR3 sequences, around 16% seen once. The germline CDR1 and CDR2 sequences are LGHDT and YNNKEL (reference sequence). This CDR3 contains 15 residues. Trimming removed 0 bases from V and 7 bases from J, with 12 bases in between. Study results and caveats: Blood also carried most thyroid clonotypes expanded above 0.001.

Newly diagnosed hyperthyroidism, duration under 2 months, in patients aged 18 to 65. This sample holds PBMCs from roughly 10 ml fresh peripheral blood. In the case of this clonotype: What it recognizes is unknown.

Sequenced sample: blood. V usage is TRBV3-1 and J usage is TRBJ2-2, with D perhaps given as TRBD1 or TRBD2 (5 bases each). The source is a man between 50 and 59 years old with Graves' hyperthyroidism. The CDR3 DNA sequence: TGTGCCAGCAGCCAAGATCTGGGGGTTGGCGGGGAGCTGTTTTTT. This codes for CASSQDLGVGGELFF.